This T cell receptor (beta chain) was observed in a study of blood T cell repertoires in COVID-19. The data were produced by immunoSEQ multiplex PCR, yet TCRdb's version contains in-frame clones alone and is incomplete. The repertoire holds about 210,000 clones, with around four fifths as singletons. V shed 0 bases, J shed 2 bases, and the junction held 6 bases outside the gene matches. This CDR3 spans 15 amino acids. Germline CDR1 reads GTSNPN; CDR2 reads SVGIG (reference sequence). This clone was seen only a few times. This chain joins TRBV30 and TRBJ1-2, with TRBD1 identical over 7 bases. The source material was peripheral blood. The sequence came from a man aged 55 to 70 with COVID-19, enrolled during active disease. The CDR3 bases are TGTGCCTGGAGTGTCTTGACAGGGTGGAACTATGGCTACACCTTC. It translates to CAWSVLTGWNYGYTF.